Listed below are T cell receptor beta chains from one sample, sequenced in a study of post-analysis software for immune sequencing data. TCRdb processed the PCR reads anew with MiXCR; each CDR3 protein has one entry. Altogether 430,000 or so distinct CDR3 sequences are present, 39% being singletons, with the ten largest covering less than 8%. The sequencing sample was made of blood. The receptor set was obtained from a girl aged 2-10 years with multiple sclerosis. CDR3s include the opening cysteine and the closing phenylalanine or tryptophan. D genes are given only for firm matches. Expanded clones are given a class, and other clones once, few, many or no size at all.

CDR3 protein,CDR3 DNA,D gene,J gene,clone size,CDR3 length,V gene
CASSLLAGAWNEQFF,TGCGCCAGCAGTTTGTTAGCGGGAGCTTGGAATGAGCAGTTCTTC,TRBD2,TRBJ2-1,.,15,TRBV28
CASSLGSSTDTQYF,TGTGCCAGCAGCTTGGGCAGTAGCACAGATACGCAGTATTTT,.,TRBJ2-3,many,14,TRBV5-8
CASSLRQGAEAFF,TGTGCCAGCAGCTTAAGACAGGGCGCTGAAGCTTTCTTT,TRBD1,TRBJ1-1,.,13,TRBV7-7
CASSLGPEGILYEQYF,TGTGCCAGCAGTTTAGGCCCAGAGGGGATCCTTTACGAGCAGTACTTC,.,TRBJ2-7,.,16,TRBV28
CASSKKWGRDTQYF,TGTGCCAGCAGCAAAAAATGGGGGAGGGATACGCAGTATTTT,.,TRBJ2-3,.,14,TRBV11-2
CATSSLEGASLDYEQYF,TGTGCCACCAGCTCCTTGGAAGGGGCAAGTTTGGACTACGAGCAGTACTTC,.,TRBJ2-7,.,17,TRBV15
CASSLGAGPPYNEQFF,TGTGCCAGCAGCTTAGGAGCGGGCCCCCCCTACAATGAGCAGTTCTTC,.,TRBJ2-1,.,16,TRBV7-9
CASSRQDSDTQYF,TGCGCCAGCAGCAGACAGGATTCAGATACGCAGTATTTT,.,TRBJ2-3,.,13,TRBV5-1
CASSSPTGKGNYGYTF,TGTGCCAGCAGTTCCCCCACAGGGAAGGGTAACTATGGCTACACCTTC,.,TRBJ1-2,.,16,TRBV12-3/TRBV12-4
CASSQNPRESKTQYF,TGTGCCAGCAGCCAAAACCCTCGGGAATCGAAGACCCAGTACTTC,.,TRBJ2-5,few,15,TRBV3-1
CASSLTGFLYNEQFF,TGCGCCAGCAGCTTAACAGGGTTCCTCTACAATGAGCAGTTCTTC,.,TRBJ2-1,.,15,TRBV5-1
CSVDDGEGYEQYF,TGCAGCGTTGATGACGGGGAAGGCTACGAGCAGTACTTC,.,TRBJ2-7,.,13,TRBV29-1
CASSGWKEAFYGYTF,TGTGCCAGCAGTGGCTGGAAAGAGGCATTCTATGGCTACACCTTC,.,TRBJ1-2,few,15,TRBV25-1
CASSFTGDLKGETQYF,TGTGCCAGCAGCTTTACAGGGGACTTAAAGGGAGAGACCCAGTACTTC,.,TRBJ2-5,.,16,TRBV7-9
CASSPLDRSAETQYF,TGTGCCAGCTCACCACTCGACAGGTCGGCAGAGACCCAGTACTTC,.,TRBJ2-5,.,15,TRBV18
CATSDVTENTGELFF,TGTGCCACCAGTGATGTCACCGAGAACACCGGGGAGCTGTTTTTT,.,TRBJ2-2,few,15,TRBV24-1
CASREGSPYRSPLHF,TGCGCCAGCAGGGAAGGCAGTCCTTATAGGTCACCCCTCCACTTT,.,TRBJ1-6,.,15,TRBV4-1
CASSLQGNNEQYF,TGTGCCAGCAGTTTACAGGGGAACAACGAGCAGTACTTC,.,TRBJ2-7,.,13,TRBV12-3/TRBV12-4
CAISDGSGYNEQFF,TGTGCCATCAGTGACGGGTCCGGCTACAATGAGCAGTTCTTC,.,TRBJ2-1,few,14,TRBV10-3
CASSLQKSNYGYTF,TGCGCCAGCAGCCTACAAAAATCTAACTATGGCTACACCTTC,.,TRBJ1-2,.,14,TRBV4-1
CASSFGTGSQSKQFF,TGTGCCAGCAGTTTCGGGACGGGGTCCCAGTCCAAGCAGTTCTTC,.,TRBJ2-1,.,15,TRBV12-3/TRBV12-4
CASRDSSLYEQYF,TGTGCCAGCAGGGACAGTTCCCTCTACGAGCAGTACTTC,.,TRBJ2-7,.,13,TRBV28
CSARMGAKTPYNEQFF,TGCAGCGCCCGGATGGGCGCAAAGACCCCCTACAATGAGCAGTTCTTC,.,TRBJ2-1,.,16,TRBV29-1
CASRTSGGHNEQFF,TGCGCCAGCAGGACTAGCGGGGGTCACAATGAGCAGTTCTTC,TRBD2,TRBJ2-1,.,14,TRBV5-1
CASSYWQGNEQYF,TGTGCCAGCAGTTATTGGCAGGGTAACGAGCAGTACTTC,.,TRBJ2-7,few,13,TRBV6-5
CASSLGGLTDAQYF,TGCGCCAGCAGCTTGGGGGGACTCACAGATGCGCAGTATTTT,.,TRBJ2-3,.,14,TRBV5-1
CSVSLGTSVFNEQFF,TGCAGCGTTTCCTTGGGGACTAGCGTCTTCAATGAGCAGTTCTTC,TRBD2,TRBJ2-1,few,15,TRBV29-1
CASSTPIGLKGQTQYF,TGTGCCAGCAGCACCCCGATTGGTTTGAAGGGGCAGACCCAGTACTTC,.,TRBJ2-5,.,16,TRBV7-2
CASRKGLKTQYF,TGTGCCAGCCGAAAGGGCTTGAAGACCCAGTACTTC,.,TRBJ2-5,few,12,TRBV28
CASRGTGVDEQYF,TGTGCCAGCCGGGGGACAGGGGTGGACGAGCAGTACTTC,TRBD1,TRBJ2-7,few,13,TRBV28
CASRETANQPQHF,TGTGCCAGCAGGGAGACAGCTAATCAGCCCCAGCATTTT,.,TRBJ1-5,few,13,TRBV6-1
CASSALGQTKNYGYTF,TGTGCCAGCAGTGCTTTAGGGCAGACTAAAAACTATGGCTACACCTTC,.,TRBJ1-2,.,16,TRBV28
CSAGQASTDTQYF,TGCAGTGCTGGACAGGCTAGCACAGATACGCAGTATTTT,TRBD1,TRBJ2-3,few,13,TRBV20-1
CSARDRGGLDQETQYF,TGCAGTGCTAGGGACCGGGGGGGGCTGGACCAAGAGACCCAGTACTTC,TRBD2,TRBJ2-5,few,16,TRBV20-1
CAISRNPNEQFF,TGTGCCATCAGCCGAAATCCCAATGAGCAGTTCTTC,.,TRBJ2-1,.,12,TRBV10-3
CASSQGLSSYNEQFF,TGTGCCAGCAGCCAAGGCCTGAGCTCCTACAATGAGCAGTTCTTC,.,TRBJ2-1,few,15,TRBV7-3
CASSYWAELSYNEQFF,TGTGCCAGCAGTTACTGGGCGGAACTCTCCTACAATGAGCAGTTCTTC,.,TRBJ2-1,few,16,TRBV6-2/TRBV6-3
CASSLGWEQFF,TGTGCCAGCAGCTTGGGTTGGGAGCAGTTCTTC,.,TRBJ2-1,.,11,TRBV5-6
CSARPGLETQYF,TGCAGTGCGAGGCCGGGGTTGGAGACCCAGTACTTC,.,TRBJ2-5,few,12,TRBV20-1
CSARLRGQHYEQYF,TGCAGTGCTAGACTCCGCGGACAGCATTACGAGCAGTACTTC,.,TRBJ2-7,few,14,TRBV20-1
CASSFPTSGANNVEQFF,TGTGCCAGCAGTTTTCCCACTAGCGGAGCCAACAATGTAGAGCAGTTCTTC,TRBD2,TRBJ2-1,few,17,TRBV28
CASSRSGAYYGYTF,TGTGCCAGCAGCCGTTCCGGAGCCTACTATGGCTACACCTTC,.,TRBJ1-2,.,14,TRBV27
CATSRGDGWIYEQFF,TGTGCCACCAGCAGAGGCGATGGTTGGATCTATGAGCAGTTCTTC,.,TRBJ2-1,few,15,TRBV15
CASSISGANVQTF,TGCGCCAGCAGCATCTCTGGGGCCAACGTCCAGACTTTC,.,TRBJ2-6,.,13,TRBV5-1
CASSPDRGGADTQYF,TGTGCCAGCAGCCCCGACAGGGGGGGAGCAGATACGCAGTATTTT,TRBD1,TRBJ2-3,.,15,TRBV7-9